This TCR beta chain was profiled in a study of T cell responses to AZD1222 COVID-19 vaccine. General study results and limits: At baseline, seropositivity was found in only 5 to 7 AZD1222 recipients. The sample set comprised mostly white British donors with more females, and clonal diversity was possibly underestimated.

Points on this clone: Its antigen is as yet unknown.

The CDR3 loop spans 16 amino acids. Trimming took 4 bases from V and 0 from J; bases not matched to a gene: 6. In germline, CDR1 is SGHRS, CDR2 YFSETQ. TCRdb's copy holds only in-frame clones and misses some; the assay was immunoSEQ multiplex PCR. The sample holds over 100,000 clones, just over 85% seen once. The sample here was peripheral blood, taken on day 0 of AZD1222 vaccination. The clonotype comes from an adult in good health. The chain links TRBV5-1 to TRBJ2-1, with 8 bases aligning to TRBD1. CDR3 protein: CASSGGQGYSYNEQFF. The CDR3 DNA is TGCGCCAGCAGCGGCGGACAGGGCTACTCCTACAATGAGCAGTTCTTC.